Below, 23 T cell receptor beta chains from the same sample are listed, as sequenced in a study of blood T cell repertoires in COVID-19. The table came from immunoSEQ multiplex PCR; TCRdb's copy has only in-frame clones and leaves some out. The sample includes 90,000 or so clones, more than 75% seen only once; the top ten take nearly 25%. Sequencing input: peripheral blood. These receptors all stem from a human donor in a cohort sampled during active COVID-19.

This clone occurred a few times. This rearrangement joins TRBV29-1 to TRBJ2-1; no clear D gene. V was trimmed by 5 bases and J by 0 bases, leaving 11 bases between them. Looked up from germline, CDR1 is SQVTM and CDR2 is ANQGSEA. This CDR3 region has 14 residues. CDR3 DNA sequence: TGCAGCGTTAGAATCCCGGGCTCCTACAATGAGCAGTTCTTC. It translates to CSVRIPGSYNEQFF.

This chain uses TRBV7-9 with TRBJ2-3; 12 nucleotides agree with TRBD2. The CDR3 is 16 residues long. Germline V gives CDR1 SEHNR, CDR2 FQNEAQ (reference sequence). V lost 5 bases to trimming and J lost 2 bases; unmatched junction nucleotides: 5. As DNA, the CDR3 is TGTGCCAGCAGCCCATGGACTAGCGGGATCACAGATACGCAGTATTTT. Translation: CASSPWTSGITDTQYF.

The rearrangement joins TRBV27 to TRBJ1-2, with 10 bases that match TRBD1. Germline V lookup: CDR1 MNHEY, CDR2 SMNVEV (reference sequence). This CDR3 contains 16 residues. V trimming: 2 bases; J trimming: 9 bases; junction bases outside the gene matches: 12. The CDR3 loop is CASSLQGWTGGISYTF. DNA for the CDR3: TGTGCCAGCAGTTTACAGGGATGGACAGGGGGTATAAGCTACACCTTC.

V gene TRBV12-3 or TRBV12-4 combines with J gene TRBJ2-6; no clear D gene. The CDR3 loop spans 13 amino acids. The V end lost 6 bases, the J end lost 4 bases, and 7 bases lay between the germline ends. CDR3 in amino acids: CASSDAGANVLTF. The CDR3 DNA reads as TGTGCCAGCAGCGATGCGGGGGCCAACGTCCTGACTTTC.

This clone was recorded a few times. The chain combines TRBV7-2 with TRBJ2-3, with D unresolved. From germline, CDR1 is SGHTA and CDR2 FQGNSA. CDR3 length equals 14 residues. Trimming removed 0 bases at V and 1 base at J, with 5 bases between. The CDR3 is CASSLAPGTDTQYF. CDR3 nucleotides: TGTGCCAGCAGCTTAGCGCCGGGCACAGATACGCAGTATTTT.

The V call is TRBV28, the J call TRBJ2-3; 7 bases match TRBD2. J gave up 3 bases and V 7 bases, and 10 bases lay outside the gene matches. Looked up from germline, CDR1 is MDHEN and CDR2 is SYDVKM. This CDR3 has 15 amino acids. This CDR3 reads CASTVGGSGTDTQYF. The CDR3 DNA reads TGTGCCAGCACCGTGGGGGGGTCCGGTACAGATACGCAGTATTTT.

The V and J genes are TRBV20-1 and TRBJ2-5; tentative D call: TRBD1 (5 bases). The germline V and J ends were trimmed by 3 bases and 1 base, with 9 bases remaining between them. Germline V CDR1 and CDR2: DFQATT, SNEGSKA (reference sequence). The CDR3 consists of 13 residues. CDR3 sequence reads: CSASADIQETQYF. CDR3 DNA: TGCAGTGCTAGTGCGGACATCCAAGAGACCCAGTACTTC.

The CDR3 DNA is TGCGCCAGCCGACCGGCGGAGTGGCAGGATACGCAGTATTTT. Amino acids: CASRPAEWQDTQYF. The gene calls are TRBV5-1 and TRBJ2-3; the D is unclear. The V end lost 7 bases, the J end lost 6 bases, and 18 bases lay between the germline ends. There are 14 residues in the CDR3. Germline lookup yields CDR1 SGHRS and CDR2 YFSETQ.

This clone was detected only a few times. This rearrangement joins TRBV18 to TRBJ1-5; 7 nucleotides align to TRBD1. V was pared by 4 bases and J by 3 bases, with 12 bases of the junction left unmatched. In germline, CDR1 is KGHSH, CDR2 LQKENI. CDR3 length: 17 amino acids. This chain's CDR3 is CASSRARGDGANQPQHF. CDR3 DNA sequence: TGTGCCAGCTCACGCGCCAGGGGGGATGGGGCCAATCAGCCCCAGCATTTT.

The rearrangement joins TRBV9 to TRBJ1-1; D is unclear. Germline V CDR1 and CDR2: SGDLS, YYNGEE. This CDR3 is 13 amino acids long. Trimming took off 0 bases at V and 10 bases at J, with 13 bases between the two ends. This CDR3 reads CASSVDGEGRAFF. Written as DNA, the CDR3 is TGTGCCAGCAGCGTAGATGGGGAGGGTAGAGCTTTCTTT. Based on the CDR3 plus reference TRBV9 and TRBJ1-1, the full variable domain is DSGVTQTPKHLITATGQRVTLRCSPRSGDLSVYWYQQSLDQGLQFLIQYYNGEERAKGNILERFSAQQFPDLHSELNLSSLELGDSALYFCASSVDGEGRAFFGQGTRLTVV.

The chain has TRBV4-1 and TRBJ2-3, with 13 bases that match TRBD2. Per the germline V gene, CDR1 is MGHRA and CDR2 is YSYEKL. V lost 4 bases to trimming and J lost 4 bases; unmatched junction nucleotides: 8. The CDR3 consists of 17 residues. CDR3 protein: CASSRLAGGLRADTQYF. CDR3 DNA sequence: TGCGCCAGCAGCCGACTAGCGGGAGGCCTAAGGGCAGATACGCAGTATTTT.

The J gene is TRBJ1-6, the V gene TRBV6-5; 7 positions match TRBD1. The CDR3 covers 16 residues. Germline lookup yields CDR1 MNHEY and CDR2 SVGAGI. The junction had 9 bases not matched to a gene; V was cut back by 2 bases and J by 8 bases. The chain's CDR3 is CASSYGLRGADSPLHF. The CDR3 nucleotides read TGTGCCAGCAGTTACGGGCTCAGGGGGGCGGATTCACCCCTCCACTTT.

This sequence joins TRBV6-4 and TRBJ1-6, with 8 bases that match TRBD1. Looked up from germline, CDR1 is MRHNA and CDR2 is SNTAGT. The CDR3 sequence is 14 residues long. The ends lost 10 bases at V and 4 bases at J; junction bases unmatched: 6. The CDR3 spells CATSRTGYNSPLHF. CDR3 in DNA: TGTGCCACCTCTCGGACAGGGTATAATTCACCCCTCCACTTT.

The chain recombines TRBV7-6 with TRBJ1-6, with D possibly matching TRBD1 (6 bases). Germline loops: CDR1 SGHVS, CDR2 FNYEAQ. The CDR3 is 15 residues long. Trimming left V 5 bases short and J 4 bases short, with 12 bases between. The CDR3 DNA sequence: TGTGCCAGCAGCGCCCGGACAGCTTATAATTCACCCCTCCACTTT. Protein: CASSARTAYNSPLHF.

This CDR3 reads CASSQGHSTDTQYF. The CDR3 bases are TGTGCCAGCAGCCAAGGTCATAGCACAGATACGCAGTATTTT. This chain joins TRBV3-1 (or the pseudogene TRBV3-2) and TRBJ2-3, with D uncertain. Germline CDR1 LGHDT, CDR2 YNNKEL (reference sequence). There are 14 residues in the CDR3. Deletions cut 1 base from V and 0 bases from J, with 5 bases between.

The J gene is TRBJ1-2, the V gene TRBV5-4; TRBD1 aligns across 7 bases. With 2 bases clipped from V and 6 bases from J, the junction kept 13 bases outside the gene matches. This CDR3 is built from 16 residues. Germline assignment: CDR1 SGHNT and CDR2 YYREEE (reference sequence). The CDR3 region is CASSFLLSGTANGYTF. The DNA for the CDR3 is TGTGCCAGCAGCTTCTTACTTTCCGGGACAGCTAATGGCTACACCTTC.

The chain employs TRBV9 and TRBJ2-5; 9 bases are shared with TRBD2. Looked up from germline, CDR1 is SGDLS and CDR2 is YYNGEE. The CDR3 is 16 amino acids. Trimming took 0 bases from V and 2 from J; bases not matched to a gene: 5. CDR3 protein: CASSVGASGAQETQYF. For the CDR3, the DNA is TGTGCCAGCAGCGTAGGTGCTAGCGGGGCACAAGAGACCCAGTACTTC.

Written as DNA, the CDR3 is TGTGCCAGCTCACCGGCCGGGGAACAGAACACTGAAGCTTTCTTT. Translating gives CASSPAGEQNTEAFF. V gene TRBV18 combines with J gene TRBJ1-1; D gene unclear. V lost 3 bases, J lost 1 base, and 12 bases lay in between. This CDR3 is built from 15 residues. From germline, CDR1 is KGHSH and CDR2 LQKENI.

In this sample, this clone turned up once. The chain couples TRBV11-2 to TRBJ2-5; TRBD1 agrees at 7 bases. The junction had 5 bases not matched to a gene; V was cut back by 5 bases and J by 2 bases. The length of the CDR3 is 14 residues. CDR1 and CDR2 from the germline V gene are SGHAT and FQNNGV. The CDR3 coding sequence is TGTGCCAGCAGCCGTCCGGGACAGCAAGAGACCCAGTACTTC. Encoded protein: CASSRPGQQETQYF.

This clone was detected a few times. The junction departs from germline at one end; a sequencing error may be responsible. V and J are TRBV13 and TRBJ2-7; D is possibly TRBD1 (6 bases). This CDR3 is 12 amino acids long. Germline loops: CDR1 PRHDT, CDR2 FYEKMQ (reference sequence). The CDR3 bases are TGTGCCAGCAGCTTTGGGACATCGGTTACGGACTTC. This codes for CASSFGTSVTDF.

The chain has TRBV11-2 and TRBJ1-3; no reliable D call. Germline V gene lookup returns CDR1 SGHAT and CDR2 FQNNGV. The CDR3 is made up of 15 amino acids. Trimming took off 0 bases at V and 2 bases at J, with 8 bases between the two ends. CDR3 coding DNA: TGTGCCAGCAGCTTAGATCAGGTTGCTGGAAACACCATATATTTT. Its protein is CASSLDQVAGNTIYF.

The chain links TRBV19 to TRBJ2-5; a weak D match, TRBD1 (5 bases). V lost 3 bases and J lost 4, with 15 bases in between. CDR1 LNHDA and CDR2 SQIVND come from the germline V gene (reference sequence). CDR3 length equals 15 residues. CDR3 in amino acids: CASSMVGRAPETQYF. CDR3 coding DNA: TGTGCCAGTAGTATGGTGGGCAGGGCCCCAGAGACCCAGTACTTC. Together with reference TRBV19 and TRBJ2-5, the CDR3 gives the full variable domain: DGGITQSPKYLFRKEGQNVTLSCEQNLNHDAMYWYRQDPGQGLRLIYYSQIVNDFQKGDIAEGYSVSREKKESFPLTVTSAQKNPTAFYLCASSMVGRAPETQYFGPGTRLLVL.

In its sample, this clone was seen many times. The CDR3 nucleotides read TGTGCCAGCAGACCTCCTCTAGTAAACATTCAGTACTTC. Translation: CASRPPLVNIQYF. The rearrangement links TRBV25-1 to TRBJ2-4; D gene ambiguous. The germline V gene has CDR1 MGHDK and CDR2 SYGVNS. CDR3 length: 13 amino acids. Between the trimmed V and J ends, which lost 6 bases and 6 bases, there was a span of 12 bases.